The clone carrying this T cell receptor (beta chain) was counted a few times. The antigen is not known. The data were obtained in a study of metastatic and nonmetastatic thyroid tumors. Study context: Repertoires of blood and of tissue (tumor or nodule) from malignant and benign thyroid patients were compared.

All patients reached thyroid surgery having received no treatment beforehand. Authors' data handling: It was from CDR3 differences across clinicopathological groups that a distant-metastasis classifier for papillary thyroid cancer was built. MiXCR was used by TCRdb to re-call the PCR reads. It is TCRdb's table, rather than the study itself, that gives the V and J calls and clone size. The sample contains some 12,000 clones, 31% of which appear only once. The study's findings and limits: Versus benign nodules, malignant thyroid tumors reportedly had significantly higher TCR beta diversity, in blood and tumor.

The TCR sequence derives from a female donor with papillary thyroid cancer or a benign thyroid nodule (not recorded which). Some clones in this sample may be carry-over from other donors' samples. The sample taken for sequencing was tumor tissue.

This chain's CDR3 is CASSDLVDRASYEQYF. DNA of the CDR3: TGTGCCAGCAGTGATTTGGTGGACAGGGCATCCTACGAGCAGTACTTC. The rearrangement uses TRBV6-1 and TRBJ2-7; 8 bases fit TRBD1. Per germline, CDR1 MNHNS and CDR2 SASEGT. Trimming cost V 3 bases and J 1 base; bases outside gene matches: 8. The CDR3 has 16 amino acids.